This T cell receptor beta chain is drawn from a study of blood T cell repertoires in COVID-19. On the study more broadly: The United States, Italy and Spain supplied acute and convalescent COVID-19 samples.

Trimming took 1 base from V and 8 from J, leaving 12 bases between them. Germline V gene lookup returns CDR1 MNHNS and CDR2 SASEGT. This CDR3 is built from 14 residues. Clones were read by immunoSEQ multiplex PCR, and TCRdb kept only the in-frame ones, dropping some. Of over 150,000 clones in the sample, approximately 73% are singletons; the top ten hold 3.7%. The sequence derives from a woman of 80 years or more with acute or convalescent COVID-19. Material for sequencing was peripheral blood. The chain couples TRBV6-1 to TRBJ1-5; tentatively, D is TRBD1 (5 bases). The CDR3 nucleotides read TGTGCCAGCAGTGAAGGGATCAGGGAAAAGCCCCAGCATTTT. Amino acids: CASSEGIREKPQHF.